The source of this TCR beta chain is a study of shared clonotypes between healthy human individuals. Overall study results and limits: What rarefaction showed was incomplete sorted-subset sequencing despite large depth.

The method was immunoSEQ multiplex PCR; TCRdb's version includes in-frame clones alone and lacks a portion of them. The sample lists roughly 770,000 clones; 90% to 97% were seen once. Worth noting for this clone: Its antigen is as yet unknown.

CDR3 length: 14 residues. Germline trimming cut 3 bases from V and 1 base from J; bases unmatched to any gene: 5. CDR1 and CDR2 (germline): SQVTM, ANQGSEA. CD45RO-negative cells were positively selected for CCR7, leaving out terminally differentiated effector memory CD45RA+ cells. The clonotype comes from a man younger than 45 in good health. Sample: naive CD8+ T cells sorted from blood. The V and J genes are TRBV29-1 and TRBJ1-1; 7 bases are shared with TRBD1. The CDR3 is CSVETGRSNTEAFF. CDR3 nucleotide sequence: TGCAGCGTTGAGACAGGGCGGTCGAACACTGAAGCTTTCTTT.